What follows are 16 T cell receptor beta chains derived from one specimen sequenced in a study of T cells in Graves' hyperthyroidism and ophthalmopathy. Amplified TCR beta CDR3 regions derived from RNA transcripts. TCR CDR3 underwent first-round RT-PCR with the HTBI primer set. TCRdb itself ran the multiplex PCR reads through MiXCR, one entry per CDR3 protein. The repertoire consists of around 600,000 distinct CDR3 sequences, with about 45% occurring once and the leading ten covering more than 7%. Sequencing was performed on peripheral blood or thyroid tissue (not recorded which). All receptors derive from an adult man with Graves' disease, either hyperthyroidism or ophthalmopathy (not recorded which).

As concerns this clonotype: A much larger clone lies a single base off, so this may be a read error. The chain uses TRBV7-9 and TRBJ1-2; D is unclear. CDR1 and CDR2 from the germline V gene are SEHNR and FQNEAQ (reference sequence). The CDR3 extends over 12 amino acids. The DNA of the CDR3 is TGTACCAGCAGCTCCGGAGGCGTAGGCTACACCTTC. Its translation: CTSSSGGVGYTF.

This chain connects TRBV7-8 to TRBJ2-7; 7 nucleotides line up with TRBD1. Trimming removed 0 bases from V and 2 bases from J; junction bases left unmatched: 7. Per germline, CDR1 SGHVS and CDR2 FQNEAQ. This CDR3 spans 16 amino acids. The CDR3 spells CASSLAIVGQTYEQYF. As DNA, the CDR3 is TGTGCCAGCAGCTTAGCTATAGTGGGACAGACCTACGAGCAGTACTTC. The full variable domain, with the rest looked up from reference TRBV7-8 and TRBJ2-7, is GAGVSQSPRYKVAKRGQDVALRCDPISGHVSLFWYQQALGQGPEFLTYFQNEAQLDKSGLPSDRFFAERPEGSVSTLKIQRTQQEDSAVYLCASSLAIVGQTYEQYFGPGTRLTVT.

The V and J genes are TRBV7-9 and TRBJ1-6; D perhaps matches TRBD1 (5 bases). Germline CDR1 and CDR2: SEHNR and FQNEAQ (reference sequence). The germline V and J ends were trimmed by 3 bases and 0 bases, with 15 bases remaining between them. The length of the CDR3 is 18 residues. The chain's CDR3 is CASSFRDPQSSYNSPLHF. The CDR3 DNA is TGTGCCAGCAGCTTCCGGGACCCCCAGAGCTCCTATAATTCACCCCTCCACTTT.

The V and J genes are TRBV25-1 and TRBJ1-1; D might be TRBD1 (5 bases). V was cut by 6 bases and J by 3 bases, with 11 bases left in between. Germline V gene lookup returns CDR1 MGHDK and CDR2 SYGVNS. This CDR3 region has 13 residues. CDR3 nucleotides: TGTGCCAGCAGCGCCAGGGACGACACTGAAGCTTTCTTT. This encodes CASSARDDTEAFF.

This clonotype was counted many times. At one of its ends the junction is not consistent with the germline gene, which may arise from a read error. V usage is TRBV7-9 and J usage is TRBJ2-7; 9 bases map to TRBD2. The CDR3 runs to 14 residues. CDR1 is SEHNR, CDR2 FQNEAQ, per germline (reference sequence). The CDR3, as DNA: TGCGCCAGCAGCCTGACTAGCGGAGCCTACGAGCAGTACTTC. Amino acids: CASSLTSGAYEQYF.

There are many counts of this clonotype. The chain combines TRBV7-2 with TRBJ1-5, with D unresolved. The CDR3 contains 12 residues. CDR1 is SGHTA and CDR2 is FQGNSA in the germline V gene. Trimming left V 3 bases short and J 7 bases short, with 7 bases between. For the CDR3, the DNA is TGTGCCAGCAGCTTCGAGCGGCAGCCCCAGCATTTT. It specifies CASSFERQPQHF.

The V and J genes are TRBV29-1 and TRBJ1-3; D uncertain. Germline CDR1 and CDR2: SQVTM and ANQGSEA. The CDR3 is made up of 13 amino acids. Trimming stripped 3 bases from V and 8 bases from J, with 14 bases between. DNA for the CDR3: TGCAGCGTTGACGTAGGAGTTGGCTACACCATATATTTT. This encodes CSVDVGVGYTIYF.

As for this clonotype: This sequence may be a read error, since a much larger clone differs from it by one base. V usage is TRBV7-8 and J usage is TRBJ1-2; the D is unclear. The CDR3 runs 13 residues. Per germline, CDR1 SGHVS and CDR2 FQNEAQ. The CDR3 nucleotides are TGTGCCAGCACCACGACCCCTCATTATGGCTGCACCTTC. Residues: CASTTTPHYGCTF. The full variable domain, completed using reference TRBV7-8 and TRBJ1-2, is GAGVSQSPRYKVAKRGQDVALRCDPISGHVSLFWYQQALGQGPEFLTYFQNEAQLDKSGLPSDRFFAERPEGSVSTLKIQRTQQEDSAVYLCASTTTPHYGCTFGSGTRLTVV.

This clonotype was seen repeatedly, ten times or more. V and J are TRBV7-9 and TRBJ1-3; tentative D call: TRBD1 (6 bases). Trimming shortened V by 5 bases and J by 6 bases, and 8 bases separated the two germline ends. The CDR3 contains 12 residues. Germline V CDR1 and CDR2: SEHNR, FQNEAQ (reference sequence). CDR3 in DNA: TGTGCCAGCAGCCGACAGGAAAACACCATATATTTT. It yields the protein CASSRQENTIYF.

The V and J genes are TRBV6-5 and TRBJ2-7; 8 nucleotides align to TRBD2. CDR1 MNHEY and CDR2 SVGAGI come from the germline V gene. The ends lost 0 bases at V and 5 bases at J; junction bases unmatched: 9. The CDR3 has 16 amino acids. The CDR3 here is CASSYSAAGVPHEQYF. In DNA form, the CDR3 reads TGTGCCAGCAGTTACTCAGCAGCGGGAGTCCCCCACGAGCAGTACTTC.

The CDR3 is CSASDVGVNQPQHF. CDR3 sequence (DNA): TGCAGTGCTTCAGACGTGGGGGTTAATCAGCCCCAGCATTTT. This rearrangement joins TRBV20-1 to TRBJ1-5, with TRBD1 as a possible D gene (5 bases). V shed 5 bases and J shed 4 bases, with 15 bases lying between them. The CDR3 runs to 14 residues. Germline loops: CDR1 DFQATT, CDR2 SNEGSKA (reference sequence).

This clonotype has a handful of counts. The chain links TRBV5-1 to TRBJ1-1; 7 bases are a match to TRBD1. Germline V lookup: CDR1 SGHRS, CDR2 YFSETQ. The CDR3 has 16 amino acids. J was trimmed by 4 bases and V by 4 bases; bases with no gene match: 13. The CDR3 is CASSMIGGAGSTEAFF. CDR3 nucleotide sequence: TGCGCCAGCAGCATGATAGGGGGCGCCGGGAGCACTGAAGCTTTCTTT.

V is TRBV7-6 and J is TRBJ1-1, with 10 bases lining up with TRBD1. Per germline, CDR1 SGHVS and CDR2 FNYEAQ. CDR3 length: 18 residues. The V segment lost 3 bases and the J segment 0 bases; nucleotides outside the gene matches: 10. CDR3 DNA: TGTGCCAGCAGCTTGGACAGGGGGTCGGCGAAAATGAACACTGAAGCTTTCTTT. This encodes CASSLDRGSAKMNTEAFF. The complete variable domain, with remaining parts taken from reference TRBV7-6 and TRBJ1-1, reads GAGVSQSPRYKVTKRGQDVALRCDPISGHVSLYWYRQALGQGPEFLTYFNYEAQQDKSGLPNDRFSAERPEGSISTLTIQRTEQRDSAMYRCASSLDRGSAKMNTEAFFGQGTRLTVV.

This clonotype has a handful of counts. V usage is TRBV12-3 or TRBV12-4 and J usage is TRBJ1-6; D gene uncertain. V gave up 4 bases and J gave up 7 bases, with 11 bases separating them. The CDR3 runs to 14 residues. DNA for the CDR3: TGTGCCAGCAGTTACCGGGGAGAAAATTCACCCCTCCACTTT. Translated: CASSYRGENSPLHF.

The V and J genes are TRBV5-1 and TRBJ2-5; 7 bases agree with TRBD2. CDR3 length: 13 residues. Germline CDR1 reads SGHRS; CDR2 reads YFSETQ. Trimming took 8 bases from V and 2 from J; bases not matched to a gene: 6. CDR3 sequence: CASRDYTQETQYF. CDR3 nucleotide sequence: TGCGCCAGTAGGGACTACACACAAGAGACCCAGTACTTC.

The chain carries TRBV7-2 and TRBJ1-5; D is ambiguous. This CDR3 is built from 14 residues. Trimming cost V 5 bases and J 4 bases, with 12 bases left between them. Germline V lookup: CDR1 SGHTA, CDR2 FQGNSA. In DNA, the CDR3 is TGTGCCAGCAGCCAAGAAACGGATAATCAGCCCCAGCATTTT. It codes for CASSQETDNQPQHF.